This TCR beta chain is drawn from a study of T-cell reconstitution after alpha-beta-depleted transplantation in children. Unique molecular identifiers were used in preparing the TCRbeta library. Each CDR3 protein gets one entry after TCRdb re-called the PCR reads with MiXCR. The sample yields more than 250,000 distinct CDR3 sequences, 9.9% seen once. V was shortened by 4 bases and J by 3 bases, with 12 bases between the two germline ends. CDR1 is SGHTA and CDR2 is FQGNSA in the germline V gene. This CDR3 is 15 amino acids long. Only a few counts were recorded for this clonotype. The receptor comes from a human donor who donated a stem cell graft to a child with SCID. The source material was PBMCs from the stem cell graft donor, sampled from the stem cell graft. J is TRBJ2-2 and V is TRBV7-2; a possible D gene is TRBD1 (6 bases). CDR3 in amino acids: CASSSDRLYTGELFF. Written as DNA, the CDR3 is TGTGCCAGCAGCTCCGACAGGCTTTACACCGGGGAGCTGTTTTTT. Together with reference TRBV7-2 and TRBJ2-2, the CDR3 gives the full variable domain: GAGVSQSPSNKVTEKGKDVELRCDPISGHTALYWYRQSLGQGLEFLIYFQGNSAPDKSGLPSDRFSAERTGGSVSTLTIQRTQQEDSAVYLCASSSDRLYTGELFFGEGSRLTVL.